The 6 T cell receptor beta chains below were found in one sample sequenced in a study of shared clonotypes between healthy human individuals. The protocol was immunoSEQ multiplex PCR, while the TCRdb copy is restricted to in-frame clones and leaves out a portion. The sample consists of over 1.5 million clones, about 98% of them appearing once. The sample taken for sequencing was naive CD4+ T cells sorted from blood. This sample's subset: CD45RA+ positively selected. All receptors come from a man younger than 40 in good health.

This chain joins TRBV5-4 and TRBJ2-3; TRBD1 aligns across 7 bases. With 6 bases clipped from V and 0 bases from J, the junction kept 10 bases outside the gene matches. Germline V CDR1 and CDR2: SGHNT, YYREEE (reference sequence). CDR3 length: 16 residues. The CDR3 here is CASTPRDSRSTDTQYF. CDR3 in DNA: TGTGCCAGCACCCCTAGGGACAGCCGGAGCACAGATACGCAGTATTTT.

The chain carries TRBV6-5 and TRBJ1-5, with D possibly TRBD1 on 5 matching bases. CDR1 is MNHEY, CDR2 SVGAGI, per germline. The CDR3 runs 13 residues. The germline V and J ends were trimmed by 6 bases and 6 bases, with 12 bases remaining between them. The CDR3 DNA follows: TGTGCCAGCAGAACAGGACTAGGTCAGCCCCAGCATTTT. Translating gives CASRTGLGQPQHF.

The rearrangement joins TRBV28 to TRBJ1-4; 9 bases fit TRBD1. The length of the CDR3 is 14 residues. V trimming: 7 bases; J trimming: 6 bases; junction bases outside the gene matches: 6. Germline V lookup: CDR1 MDHEN, CDR2 SYDVKM. CDR3 loop: CASIPGTGYEKLFF. The CDR3 nucleotides read TGTGCCAGCATACCCGGGACAGGGTATGAAAAACTGTTTTTT.

Details on this clone: Other DNA sequences in this sample translate to the same CDR3. V and J are TRBV19 and TRBJ1-5; no clear D. The ends were cut back, 3 bases at V and 3 bases at J, with 12 bases in the middle. The CDR3 has 15 amino acids. Germline CDR1 reads LNHDA; CDR2 reads SQIVND (reference sequence). CDR3 in DNA: TGTGCCAGTAGTATCCGAGACGGATCCAATCAGCCCCAGCATTTT. Translation: CASSIRDGSNQPQHF. Full variable domain (rest looked up from reference TRBV19 and TRBJ1-5): DGGITQSPKYLFRKEGQNVTLSCEQNLNHDAMYWYRQDPGQGLRLIYYSQIVNDFQKGDIAEGYSVSREKKESFPLTVTSAQKNPTAFYLCASSIRDGSNQPQHFGDGTRLSIL.

This clone is a singleton in its sample. The chain has TRBV7-3 and TRBJ2-1, with a tentative D call TRBD2 (6 bases). The germline CDR1 and CDR2 sequences are SGHTA and FQGTGA. Trimming shortened V by 5 bases and J by 11 bases, and 16 bases separated the two germline ends. The CDR3 totals 13 residues. The CDR3 DNA reads TGTGCCAGCAGCCCCCCCCCGGGCGGGAAGCAGTTCTTC. It encodes CASSPPPGGKQFF.

The V and J genes are TRBV11-3 and TRBJ2-1; D ambiguous. The germline V and J ends were trimmed by 8 bases and 0 bases, with 11 bases remaining between them. Germline-derived CDR1 and CDR2 are SGHNT and YENEEA. The CDR3 consists of 14 residues. The CDR3 sequence: CASSPAPSYNEQFF. The CDR3 DNA reads as TGTGCCAGCTCCCCGGCCCCCTCCTACAATGAGCAGTTCTTC.